This T cell receptor beta chain was captured in a study of T cell responses to AZD1222 COVID-19 vaccine. Clones were sequenced by immunoSEQ multiplex PCR, and TCRdb holds only the in-frame ones, with some missing. The sample yields around 150,000 clones, 90% to 95% seen once. This clonotype was sampled from an adult in good health. The source was peripheral blood, collected on day 0 of AZD1222 vaccination.

CDR3 loop: CASSKLNTEAFF. In DNA, the CDR3 is TGTGCCAGCAGCAAACTAAACACTGAAGCTTTCTTT. The chain couples TRBV14 to TRBJ1-1; D call uncertain. The CDR3 totals 12 residues. Germline V gives CDR1 SGHDN, CDR2 FVKESK. With 5 bases removed from V and 2 bases from J, the gap between germline ends came to 6 bases.